This T cell receptor beta chain was sequenced for a study of shared clonotypes between healthy human individuals. The study, taken as a whole, reports: Collection of samples was limited to blood; tissue repertoires likely differ.

The CDR3 spans 13 residues. Germline CDR1 reads SGHDT; CDR2 reads YYEEEE. Trimming cost V 4 bases and J 2 bases, with 10 bases left between them. Repertoires were generated with immunoSEQ multiplex PCR, while TCRdb's copy carries only in-frame clones and drops some. The data contain millions of clones, over 85% of them singletons. Of note for this clone: Its antigen remains unidentified.

The source of this sequence is a man between 18 and 29 years old in good health. Sequenced: naive CD4+ T cells sorted from blood. The subset: CD45RA+ positively selected. This rearrangement joins TRBV5-6 to TRBJ2-7; D call uncertain. The CDR3 coding sequence is TGTGCCAGCAGCGGCGACCATGCCTACGAGCAGTACTTC. As protein: CASSGDHAYEQYF. Supplemented by reference TRBV5-6 and TRBJ2-7, the full variable domain reads DAGVTQSPTHLIKTRGQQVTLRCSPKSGHDTVSWYQQALGQGPQFIFQYYEEEERQRGNFPDRFSGHQFPNYSSELNVNALLLGDSALYLCASSGDHAYEQYFGPGTRLTVT.